Described below is a single T cell receptor beta chain sequence and its context. Its antigen is currently unknown. Each of the patients experienced relapse following autologous stem cell transplantation, and their brentuximab vedotin exposure differed. The data were taken from a study of PD-1 blockade in classical Hodgkin lymphoma. Study-wide context: Patients were dosed intravenously with nivolumab at 3 mg/kg every 2 weeks.

The CDR3 sequence is 16 residues long. Trimming removed 5 bases from V and 4 bases from J; junction bases left unmatched: 8. Germline loops: CDR1 SEHNR, CDR2 FQNEAQ (reference sequence). Produced via immunoSEQ multiplex PCR; TCRdb's table is partial and in-frame only. The sample lists about 23,000 clones; 71% were seen once. Whole-study results and caveats: A significant rise in TCR diversity by C4D1 was seen for CD4+ but not CD8+ cells.

Sequences were derived from peripheral blood mononuclear cells (PBMCs), sampled at baseline. The receptor's source is a human donor with classical Hodgkin lymphoma. The V call is TRBV7-9, the J call TRBJ2-2, with 9 bases aligning to TRBD1. As DNA, the CDR3 is TGTGCCAGCAGCATACGACAGGGGGTGGGCACCGGGGAGCTGTTTTTT. Translation gives CASSIRQGVGTGELFF.